Below, 29 T cell receptor beta chains from the same sample are listed, as sequenced in a study of T cells in narcolepsy. Only in-frame clones appear in the TCRdb table, and some are missing; sequencing was by immunoSEQ multiplex PCR. Here the sample spans some 25,000 clones, around 63% being singletons. The specimen sequenced was memory (CD45RA-) CD4+ T cells from blood. The source of these receptors is a human donor in good health.

The V call is TRBV5-1, the J call TRBJ2-1; 7 bases are shared with TRBD2. Germline CDR1 reads SGHRS; CDR2 reads YFSETQ. This CDR3 region has 16 residues. With 3 bases clipped from V and 7 bases from J, the junction kept 13 bases outside the gene matches. CDR3 loop: CASSSFGAGEGNEQFF. In nucleotides, the CDR3 is TGCGCCAGCAGCTCCTTCGGGGCGGGAGAGGGGAATGAGCAGTTCTTC.

This clone has only one observation. In DNA, the CDR3 is TGTGCCAGCACCTCAGGGGGTCCCTACAATGAGCAGTTCTTC. Translation gives CASTSGGPYNEQFF. The J gene is TRBJ2-1, the V gene TRBV9; 7 bases are shared with TRBD1. V trimming: 6 bases; J trimming: 2 bases; junction bases outside the gene matches: 5. The V gene's germline CDR1 is SGDLS and CDR2 YYNGEE. CDR3 size: 14 residues.

V is TRBV5-1 and J is TRBJ2-1; 12 bases match TRBD2. The CDR3 extends over 15 amino acids. V gave up 4 bases and J gave up 9 bases; unmatched junction bases: 8. Germline lookup yields CDR1 SGHRS and CDR2 YFSETQ. The CDR3 nucleotides are TGCGCCAGCAGCCCAGGACTAGCGGGATTTATTGAGCAGTTCTTC. Its protein is CASSPGLAGFIEQFF.

This clone was recorded once. The CDR3 region has the DNA TGTGCCACCACGGACAGGGCGTCTGGAAACACCATATATTTT. Amino acid sequence: CATTDRASGNTIYF. This chain uses TRBV19 with TRBJ1-3, with 8 bases lining up with TRBD1. V trimming: 10 bases; J trimming: 1 base; junction bases outside the gene matches: 6. CDR1 LNHDA and CDR2 SQIVND come from the germline V gene (reference sequence). The CDR3 is made up of 14 amino acids.

The chain has TRBV18 and TRBJ1-1, with D possibly matching TRBD1 (5 bases). This CDR3 region has 15 residues. V dropped 4 bases and J dropped 5 bases, with 17 bases sitting between them. Germline V lookup: CDR1 KGHSH, CDR2 LQKENI. The CDR3 DNA sequence: TGTGCCAGCTCACAATTCGACAGTACGGGAACTGAAGCTTTCTTT. Translated: CASSQFDSTGTEAFF.

This clone is a singleton in its sample. The chain links TRBV9 to TRBJ2-3; the D gene could be TRBD1 or TRBD2 (6 bases each). Germline CDR1 and CDR2: SGDLS and YYNGEE. V gave up 4 bases and J gave up 3 bases, with 21 bases separating them. CDR3 size: 17 residues. The CDR3 is CASSPTPGGVMTDTQYF. The CDR3 DNA reads TGTGCCAGCAGCCCCACACCCGGGGGCGTTATGACAGATACGCAGTATTTT. Full variable domain (rest looked up from reference TRBV9 and TRBJ2-3): DSGVTQTPKHLITATGQRVTLRCSPRSGDLSVYWYQQSLDQGLQFLIQYYNGEERAKGNILERFSAQQFPDLHSELNLSSLELGDSALYFCASSPTPGGVMTDTQYFGPGTRLTVL.

V is TRBV5-1 and J is TRBJ2-5, with unresolved D. Deletions cut 5 bases from V and 1 base from J, with 18 bases between. The CDR3 sequence is 16 residues long. The germline V gene has CDR1 SGHRS and CDR2 YFSETQ. CDR3 loop: CASRPGGFLAQETQYF. CDR3 DNA sequence: TGCGCCAGCAGGCCTGGTGGATTTTTAGCCCAAGAGACCCAGTACTTC.

This sequence joins TRBV28 and TRBJ1-2; D remains unclear. Germline CDR1 and CDR2: MDHEN and SYDVKM. The CDR3 has 12 amino acids. The V gene lost 10 bases and the J gene lost 5 bases, with 14 bases spanning the gap. The DNA for the CDR3 is TGTGCCACCCTACCGGGCCAATATGGCTACACCTTC. Amino acids: CATLPGQYGYTF.

Remarks on this clone: At one end the junction does not follow the germline gene, possibly because of a read error. The chain combines TRBV7-7 with TRBJ2-1, with D perhaps assigned TRBD1 or TRBD2 (5 bases each). Per the germline V gene, CDR1 is SSHAT and CDR2 is FNYEAQ (reference sequence). This CDR3 spans 13 amino acids. The CDR3 nucleotides read TGTGCTAGCAGCTTGGGAGAGGGGAATGAGCAGTTCTTC. Protein sequence: CASSLGEGNEQFF. Full variable domain (rest looked up from reference TRBV7-7 and TRBJ2-1): GAGVSQSPRYKVTKRGQDVTLRCDPISSHATLYWYQQALGQGPEFLTYFNYEAQPDKSGLPSDRFSAERPEGSISTLTIQRTEQRDSAMYRCASSLGEGNEQFFGPGTRLTVL.

This clone was seen more than once but under ten times. The V gene is TRBV11-1, the J gene TRBJ1-6, with TRBD1 as a possible D gene (5 bases). V gave up 5 bases and J gave up 10 bases, with 15 bases separating them. The CDR3 contains 14 residues. CDR1 and CDR2 from the germline V gene are SGHAT and FQDESV (reference sequence). CDR3 in amino acids: CASSGGERRSPLHF. CDR3 sequence (DNA): TGTGCCAGCAGCGGGGGAGAACGGAGATCACCCCTCCACTTT.

The CDR3 sequence is CASGVGTGASSTEAFF. The CDR3 DNA sequence: TGTGCCAGCGGGGTCGGTACGGGGGCGTCGAGCACTGAAGCTTTCTTT. The chain uses TRBV11-1 and TRBJ1-1; tentatively, D is TRBD1 (6 bases). The length of the CDR3 is 16 residues. Germline V lookup: CDR1 SGHAT, CDR2 FQDESV (reference sequence). Between the trimmed V and J ends, which lost 8 bases and 4 bases, there was a span of 23 bases.

The CDR3 DNA reads TGTGCCAGCATGGAGGGACCCGGGGAGCTGTTTTTT. Translation gives CASMEGPGELFF. The genes are TRBV2 and TRBJ2-2, with a weak D call TRBD2 (6 bases). The ends were cut back, 7 bases at V and 6 bases at J, with 9 bases in the middle. The CDR3 runs to 12 residues. CDR1 and CDR2 (germline): SNHLY, FYNNEI.

This clone has more than one count but fewer than ten. The genes are TRBV7-9 and TRBJ2-7; 8 positions match TRBD1. The germline V gene encodes CDR1 SEHNR and CDR2 FQNEAQ (reference sequence). The CDR3 extends over 15 amino acids. The trim removed 1 base at V and 6 bases at J, leaving 8 bases unmatched. The CDR3 region is CASSLDIGTGGEQYF. The CDR3 DNA reads as TGTGCCAGCAGCTTAGATATAGGGACAGGCGGCGAGCAGTACTTC. The full variable domain, with the rest looked up from reference TRBV7-9 and TRBJ2-7, is DTGVSQNPRHKITKRGQNVTFRCDPISEHNRLYWYRQTLGQGPEFLTYFQNEAQLEKSRLLSDRFSAERPKGSFSTLEIQRTEQGDSAMYLCASSLDIGTGGEQYFGPGTRLTVT.

The chain uses TRBV5-4 and TRBJ1-1; no clear D. This CDR3 comprises 16 residues. Germline-derived CDR1 and CDR2 are SGHNT and YYREEE (reference sequence). Between the trimmed V and J ends, which lost 4 bases and 0 bases, there was a span of 16 bases. CDR3 sequence: CASSPSKGIMNTEAFF. The CDR3 DNA reads as TGTGCCAGCAGCCCTTCAAAGGGTATAATGAACACTGAAGCTTTCTTT.

This clone appeared once. This chain links TRBV6-9 with TRBJ1-2; no definite D call. The germline gives CDR1 MNHGY, CDR2 SVAAGI. The CDR3 is 12 residues long. V was pared by 3 bases and J by 10 bases, with 12 bases between. DNA for the CDR3: TGTGCCAGCAGTTACGGGCAAGTAGACTACACCTTC. It specifies CASSYGQVDYTF.

This chain uses TRBV6-5 with TRBJ1-1; 7 nucleotides agree with TRBD1. Germline values: CDR1 MNHEY, CDR2 SVGAGI. Trimming cost V 7 bases and J 1 base; bases outside gene matches: 6. The CDR3 totals 14 residues. CDR3 DNA sequence: TGTGCCAGCATCCTAAGGGGGCAGAACACTGAAGCTTTCTTT. Its translation is CASILRGQNTEAFF.

This clone was seen a single time. This sequence joins TRBV29-1 and TRBJ2-3, with D hard to call. The germline gives CDR1 SQVTM, CDR2 ANQGSEA. The germline V and J ends were trimmed by 3 bases and 1 base, with 11 bases remaining between them. The CDR3 consists of 14 residues. CDR3 DNA sequence: TGCAGCGTTGATCCCTTAAGCGGCACAGATACGCAGTATTTT. It is translated as CSVDPLSGTDTQYF.

This rearrangement joins TRBV7-9 to TRBJ2-1; 9 nucleotides agree with TRBD2. The CDR3 runs 15 residues. Per germline, CDR1 SEHNR and CDR2 FQNEAQ (reference sequence). Trimming removed 5 bases from V and 7 bases from J; junction bases left unmatched: 9. This CDR3 is CASSAAGGLRNEQFF. In nucleotides, the CDR3 is TGTGCCAGCAGCGCCGCGGGGGGGCTTCGGAATGAGCAGTTCTTC.

The rearrangement uses TRBV10-1 and TRBJ2-7; 7 bases agree with TRBD1. Germline loops: CDR1 WNHNN, CDR2 SYGVQD (reference sequence). This CDR3 is built from 12 residues. CDR3 coding DNA: TGCGGCAAGGGGGCGCGAGAGTACGAGCAGTACTTC. This sequence encodes CGKGAREYEQYF.

The CDR3 DNA reads as TGTGCCAGTACCCCCAGGACCGAACCCAATCAGCCCCAGCATTTT. Its protein product is CASTPRTEPNQPQHF. The J gene is TRBJ1-5, the V gene TRBV19; D remains ambiguous. Germline values: CDR1 LNHDA, CDR2 SQIVND (reference sequence). V lost 7 bases and J lost 3, with 16 bases in between. This CDR3 has 15 amino acids.

The chain has TRBV5-1 and TRBJ1-2; D gene unclear. Trimming took 5 bases from V and 0 from J, leaving 8 bases between them. CDR1 SGHRS and CDR2 YFSETQ come from the germline V gene. The CDR3 contains 13 residues. The CDR3 reads CASSYPSNYGYTF. The CDR3 nucleotides are TGCGCCAGCAGTTATCCCTCTAACTATGGCTACACCTTC. Full variable domain (missing parts from reference TRBV5-1 and TRBJ1-2): KAGVTQTPRYLIKTRGQQVTLSCSPISGHRSVSWYQQTPGQGLQFLFEYFSETQRNKGNFPGRFSGRQFSNSRSEMNVSTLELGDSALYLCASSYPSNYGYTFGSGTRLTVV.

This clone was counted between two and nine times. The J gene is TRBJ1-4, the V gene TRBV5-1; TRBD1 is a possible D gene (6 bases). Trimming stripped 2 bases from V and 10 bases from J, with 9 bases between. Germline V lookup: CDR1 SGHRS, CDR2 YFSETQ. There are 12 residues in the CDR3. The CDR3 sequence: CASSFEGGKLFF. The DNA of the CDR3 is TGCGCCAGCAGCTTCGAAGGGGGAAAACTGTTTTTT.

The chain employs TRBV19 and TRBJ1-3; D not resolved. Germline V gene data show CDR1 as LNHDA and CDR2 as SQIVND (reference sequence). Trimming removed 5 bases at V and 2 bases at J, with 10 bases between. The CDR3 runs 14 residues. The CDR3 DNA reads TGTGCCAGTAGTCTGACGGTTACTGGAAACACCATATATTTT. Translation gives CASSLTVTGNTIYF.

About this clone: The likely explanation is a read error, given a far larger clone one base away. The genes are TRBV6-1 and TRBJ1-5, with D uncertain. This CDR3 spans 14 amino acids. In germline, CDR1 is MNHNS, CDR2 SASEGT. The CDR3 sequence is CSSSELSSRQPQHF. CDR3 nucleotides: TGTTCCAGCAGTGAACTAAGTTCTCGACAGCCCCAGCATTTT.

This clone was seen a handful of times. The genes are TRBV30 and TRBJ2-7; D is ambiguous. Trimming took off 3 bases at V and 7 bases at J, with 16 bases between the two ends. This CDR3 spans 13 amino acids. Germline CDR1 reads GTSNPN; CDR2 reads SVGIG (reference sequence). The CDR3 DNA reads as TGTGCCTGGAGCGCCATTGAATGGGGAGAGCAGTACTTC. Its translation is CAWSAIEWGEQYF.

The chain couples TRBV6-1 to TRBJ2-3; 9 bases are shared with TRBD2. Looked up from germline, CDR1 is MNHNS and CDR2 is SASEGT. The CDR3 sequence is 16 residues long. The J segment lost 7 bases and the V segment lost 3 bases, leaving 11 bases of the junction unmatched. Here the CDR3 DNA reads TGTGCCAGCAGTGATGAGGATGGGCTAGCGGGAAATACGCAGTATTTT. Translated, it gives CASSDEDGLAGNTQYF.

The chain is built from TRBV5-1 and TRBJ2-5, with TRBD1 identical over 7 bases. The CDR3 covers 14 residues. The germline gives CDR1 SGHRS, CDR2 YFSETQ. Trimming removed 4 bases from V and 4 bases from J; junction bases left unmatched: 7. CDR3: CASSTAPGGETQYF. The CDR3 DNA sequence: TGCGCCAGCAGCACTGCCCCAGGGGGAGAGACCCAGTACTTC.

The chain couples TRBV19 to TRBJ2-5, with 7 bases fitting TRBD1. V lost 10 bases, J lost 5 bases, and 7 bases stayed unmatched. Germline CDR1 LNHDA, CDR2 SQIVND (reference sequence). This CDR3 has 12 amino acids. CDR3 nucleotide sequence: TGTGCCACCCGAGACAGGGCTGAGACCCAGTACTTC. Translating gives CATRDRAETQYF.

The rearrangement links TRBV10-3 to TRBJ2-1; 8 bases line up with TRBD2. The V and J ends lost 4 bases and 2 bases, in that order; junction bases with no gene match: 10. From germline, CDR1 is ENHRY and CDR2 SYGVKD. The CDR3 length is 17 residues. CDR3 nucleotides: TGTGCCATCAGTGTCCGGGGGGGCCGAGGCACCTACAATGAGCAGTTCTTC. It yields the protein CAISVRGGRGTYNEQFF.